One and the same sample provided the 28 T cell receptor beta chains below, sequenced in a study of blood T cell repertoires in COVID-19. The method was immunoSEQ multiplex PCR; TCRdb's version includes in-frame clones alone and lacks a portion of them. The data show about 150,000 clones, around 80% seen once. The specimen was peripheral blood. These TCRs come from a human donor with acute or convalescent COVID-19. The donor label of this sample is uncertain.

J is TRBJ2-1 and V is TRBV19; 8 nucleotides align to TRBD1. CDR1 and CDR2 from the germline V gene are LNHDA and SQIVND (reference sequence). Trimming cost V 5 bases and J 4 bases; bases outside gene matches: 7. This CDR3 comprises 15 residues. The CDR3 sequence: CASSLKGQDYNEQFF. CDR3 DNA: TGTGCCAGTAGTCTCAAGGGACAGGATTACAATGAGCAGTTCTTC.

This rearrangement joins TRBV30 to TRBJ2-3; D possibly corresponds to TRBD1 (6 bases). Trimming took off 0 bases at V and 4 bases at J, with 14 bases between the two ends. This CDR3 has 15 amino acids. CDR1 is GTSNPN and CDR2 is SVGIG in the germline V gene (reference sequence). The CDR3 DNA reads as TGTGCCTGGAGTGTGGAAGCAGGGGAGCCAGATACGCAGTATTTT. Its translation: CAWSVEAGEPDTQYF.

This rearrangement joins TRBV30 to TRBJ1-1; 7 nucleotides align to TRBD1. With V trimmed by 3 bases and J by 1 base, 17 bases remained unmatched. The CDR3 consists of 18 residues. Germline CDR1 GTSNPN, CDR2 SVGIG (reference sequence). The CDR3 loop is CAWSRFTGDFNGNTEAFF. The CDR3 DNA is TGTGCCTGGAGCAGGTTCACAGGGGACTTTAATGGGAACACTGAAGCTTTCTTT. The full variable domain, with the rest looked up from reference TRBV30 and TRBJ1-1, is SQTIHQWPATLVQPVGSPLSLECTVEGTSNPNLYWYRQAAGRGLQLLFYSVGIGQISSEVPQNLSASRPQDRQFILSSKKLLLSDSGFYLCAWSRFTGDFNGNTEAFFGQGTRLTVV.

J is TRBJ1-5 and V is TRBV2; possible D gene TRBD1, 6 bases. The V end lost 8 bases, the J end lost 1 base, and 12 bases lay between the germline ends. CDR3 size: 14 residues. The germline gives CDR1 SNHLY, CDR2 FYNNEI. The CDR3 is CASCLGGSNQPQHF. CDR3 bases: TGTGCCAGCTGCTTAGGGGGAAGCAATCAGCCCCAGCATTTT.

The genes are TRBV2 and TRBJ1-6; 7 bases are shared with TRBD1. This CDR3 has 14 residues. Germline values: CDR1 SNHLY, CDR2 FYNNEI. J gave up 7 bases and V 7 bases, and 7 bases lay outside the gene matches. The CDR3 DNA follows: TGTGCCAGCAACGACAGGGCTAAAAATTCACCCCTCCACTTT. Its translation is CASNDRAKNSPLHF.

On this clone: One junction end does not reproduce the germline sequence, and a read error may be involved. CDR3 DNA sequence: TGTGCCAGTAGTCTAGAAGGACTAGCGGGGGGGCCCGGCACAGATACGCAGTATTTT. Its translation is CASSLEGLAGGPGTDTQYF. V gene TRBV19 combines with J gene TRBJ2-3, with 15 bases identical to TRBD2. The CDR3 sequence is 19 residues long. Looked up from germline, CDR1 is LNHDA and CDR2 is SQIVND (reference sequence).

The V and J genes are TRBV9 and TRBJ1-4, with 11 bases aligning to TRBD1. From germline, CDR1 is SGDLS and CDR2 YYNGEE. The CDR3 sequence is 15 residues long. Trimming cost V 0 bases and J 7 bases; bases outside gene matches: 2. The CDR3 nucleotides read TGTGCCAGCAGCGTAGGGGGACAGGGGGGTGAAAAACTGTTTTTT. Translating gives CASSVGGQGGEKLFF.

V and J are TRBV18 and TRBJ1-3; 7 bases match TRBD1. V was pared by 3 bases and J by 4 bases, with 9 bases of the junction left unmatched. Germline V CDR1 and CDR2: KGHSH, LQKENI. CDR3 length equals 16 residues. CDR3 residues: CASSPISTGIGNTIYF. The CDR3 nucleotides read TGTGCCAGCTCACCTATCTCGACAGGGATAGGAAACACCATATATTTT.

In DNA, the CDR3 is TGTGCCAGTAGTACTTTAAACTCTGGAAACACCATATATTTT. It translates to CASSTLNSGNTIYF. The chain recombines TRBV19 with TRBJ1-3; no firm D call. CDR1 is LNHDA, CDR2 SQIVND, per germline (reference sequence). The V end was cut by 4 bases, the J end by 0 bases, with 7 bases between. This CDR3 is built from 14 residues.

This sequence joins TRBV25-1 and TRBJ2-3; the D gene is possibly TRBD2 (7 bases). Germline CDR1 is MGHDK and CDR2 is SYGVNS. Trimming took off 2 bases at V and 3 bases at J, with 15 bases between the two ends. CDR3 length: 16 amino acids. The CDR3 coding sequence is TGTGCCAGCAGTGAAGGGTGGGGGGGCGCGACAGATACGCAGTATTTT. Protein product: CASSEGWGGATDTQYF.

The chain combines TRBV6-2 or TRBV6-3 with TRBJ2-2; weak D call: TRBD2 (7 bases). Germline values: CDR1 MNHEY, CDR2 SVGEGT. V was trimmed by 6 bases and J by 4 bases, leaving 15 bases between them. This CDR3 spans 15 amino acids. The CDR3 loop is CASSLGGLGTGELFF. CDR3 DNA sequence: TGTGCCAGCAGCCTCGGGGGGCTAGGCACCGGGGAGCTGTTTTTT.

The CDR3: CASSLEGGAPYEQYF. The CDR3 region has the DNA TGCGCCAGCAGCTTGGAGGGGGGGGCCCCCTACGAGCAGTACTTC. This chain links TRBV5-1 with TRBJ2-7, with a tentative D call TRBD2 (7 bases). The germline gives CDR1 SGHRS, CDR2 YFSETQ. The CDR3 loop spans 15 amino acids. V was shortened by 0 bases and J by 2 bases, with 12 bases between the two germline ends.

J is TRBJ1-3 and V is TRBV7-6; 7 bases align to TRBD1. Germline lookup yields CDR1 SGHVS and CDR2 FNYEAQ. Trimming took 5 bases from V and 4 from J; bases not matched to a gene: 5. The CDR3 totals 14 residues. Here the CDR3 DNA reads TGTGCCAGCAGCCGCCGACAGGGCGGAAACACCATATATTTT. It codes for CASSRRQGGNTIYF.

This sequence joins TRBV3-1 (or the pseudogene TRBV3-2) and TRBJ2-3, with D possibly matching TRBD1 (6 bases). This CDR3 comprises 15 residues. Germline V gene lookup returns CDR1 LGHDT and CDR2 YNNKEL (reference sequence). With 0 bases removed from V and 4 bases from J, the gap between germline ends came to 11 bases. Here the CDR3 DNA reads TGTGCCAGCAGCCAAGATCCCAGGGGTTCAGATACGCAGTATTTT. This sequence encodes CASSQDPRGSDTQYF.

This rearrangement joins TRBV19 to TRBJ1-1, with 9 bases matching TRBD1. CDR1 and CDR2 (germline): LNHDA, SQIVND (reference sequence). Trimming cost V 7 bases and J 5 bases; bases outside gene matches: 11. The CDR3 is made up of 15 amino acids. The CDR3 loop is CASTKQGASYTEAFF. CDR3 nucleotides: TGTGCCAGTACAAAACAGGGGGCTAGTTATACTGAAGCTTTCTTT.

This chain joins TRBV5-1 and TRBJ2-1, with 9 bases that match TRBD2. Per germline, CDR1 SGHRS and CDR2 YFSETQ. The CDR3 extends over 19 amino acids. J was trimmed by 3 bases and V by 4 bases; bases with no gene match: 17. The CDR3 here is CASSRRGSGGVRHYNEQFF. The CDR3 nucleotides read TGCGCCAGCAGCCGCCGGGGTAGCGGGGGCGTGCGGCACTACAATGAGCAGTTCTTC.

The J gene is TRBJ2-3, the V gene TRBV5-1, with a tentative D call TRBD1 (6 bases). The V end was cut by 1 base, the J end by 3 bases, with 12 bases between. Germline CDR1 SGHRS, CDR2 YFSETQ. The CDR3 is made up of 15 amino acids. DNA for the CDR3: TGCGCCAGCAGCTTGTTCCAGGGGCCTACAGATACGCAGTATTTT. Residues: CASSLFQGPTDTQYF.

The chain joins TRBV9 to TRBJ1-6, with D possibly TRBD1 on 5 matching bases. Trimming took off 6 bases at V and 9 bases at J, with 16 bases between the two ends. The CDR3 totals 14 residues. Germline V gene data show CDR1 as SGDLS and CDR2 as YYNGEE. CDR3 nucleotide sequence: TGTGCCAGCACGACAAGCGTCCAGGGTTCACCCCTCCACTTT. Amino acids: CASTTSVQGSPLHF.

V usage is TRBV7-9 and J usage is TRBJ1-6, with a tentative D call TRBD1 (5 bases). V was shortened by 4 bases and J by 5 bases, with 15 bases between the two germline ends. CDR3 length equals 16 residues. Germline V lookup: CDR1 SEHNR, CDR2 FQNEAQ (reference sequence). The CDR3 protein is CASSSRGTADNSPLHF. Here the CDR3 DNA reads TGTGCCAGCAGCTCCCGGGGGACGGCTGATAATTCACCCCTCCACTTT.

This chain connects TRBV10-3 to TRBJ1-1, with unresolved D. Germline CDR1 and CDR2: ENHRY and SYGVKD. Trimming pared 0 bases from V and 6 bases from J, leaving 14 bases between. The CDR3 is 15 residues long. This CDR3 reads CAISESPGRIAEAFF. Written as DNA, the CDR3 is TGTGCCATCAGTGAGTCGCCAGGAAGGATTGCTGAAGCTTTCTTT.

The genes are TRBV14 and TRBJ2-2, with 11 bases matching TRBD2. V lost 4 bases to trimming and J lost 0 bases; unmatched junction nucleotides: 7. The V gene's germline CDR1 is SGHDN and CDR2 FVKESK. CDR3 length equals 18 residues. The CDR3 bases are TGTGCCAGCAGCCGCTTCGGGACTAGCGGTACGAACACCGGGGAGCTGTTTTTT. It specifies CASSRFGTSGTNTGELFF.

The chain is built from TRBV23-1 and TRBJ1-2; D gene unclear. TRBV23-1 carries the ORF label, with uncertain function. The CDR3 runs 16 residues. Trimming removed 8 bases at V and 4 bases at J, with 23 bases between. The chain's CDR3 is CASVRLSRRMPYGYTF. In DNA form, the CDR3 reads TGCGCCAGCGTCCGACTATCCAGACGGATGCCCTATGGCTACACCTTC.

This sequence joins TRBV30 and TRBJ2-7; D remains unclear. Germline V lookup: CDR1 GTSNPN, CDR2 SVGIG (reference sequence). The ends were cut back, 1 base at V and 7 bases at J, with 8 bases in the middle. The CDR3 covers 11 residues. The CDR3: CAWSAFGEQYF. The DNA for the CDR3 is TGTGCCTGGAGTGCATTCGGGGAGCAGTACTTC.

This chain links TRBV2 with TRBJ1-6; 7 nucleotides match TRBD1. CDR1 is SNHLY, CDR2 FYNNEI, per germline. Trimming cost V 5 bases and J 7 bases; bases outside gene matches: 8. The CDR3 totals 15 residues. DNA for the CDR3: TGTGCCAGCAGTCAAACAGACAGGGAAAATTCACCCCTCCACTTT. Protein: CASSQTDRENSPLHF.

This CDR3 reads CAWSVGGGIYNEQFF. The CDR3, as DNA: TGTGCCTGGAGTGTCGGGGGGGGGATTTACAATGAGCAGTTCTTC. The chain employs TRBV30 and TRBJ2-1; 8 positions agree with TRBD2. V trimming: 0 bases; J trimming: 4 bases; junction bases outside the gene matches: 5. CDR3 size: 15 residues. Germline assignment: CDR1 GTSNPN and CDR2 SVGIG (reference sequence).

The chain couples TRBV30 to TRBJ1-2; 7 bases agree with TRBD1. V lost 3 bases to trimming and J lost 11 bases; unmatched junction nucleotides: 9. The length of the CDR3 is 12 residues. Germline CDR1 reads GTSNPN; CDR2 reads SVGIG (reference sequence). The CDR3 nucleotides are TGTGCCTGGAGCCTCCACAGGGGAGGTTACACCTTC. Translating gives CAWSLHRGGYTF.

The chain is built from TRBV5-4 and TRBJ1-1; D is uncertain. V gave up 1 base and J gave up 1 base, with 5 bases separating them. In germline, CDR1 is SGHNT, CDR2 YYREEE (reference sequence). The CDR3 has 13 amino acids. CDR3 nucleotide sequence: TGTGCCAGCAGCTTGAACACGAACACTGAAGCTTTCTTT. Residues: CASSLNTNTEAFF.

The genes are TRBV10-3 and TRBJ2-1, with TRBD1 matching 9 bases. The junction had 14 bases not matched to a gene; V was cut back by 6 bases and J by 8 bases. The germline V gene has CDR1 ENHRY and CDR2 SYGVKD. The CDR3 runs 16 residues. The CDR3 region has the DNA TGTGCCATCAGCCAAAAGTGGGGACAGGGTCTCGATGAGCAGTTCTTC. Encoded protein: CAISQKWGQGLDEQFF.